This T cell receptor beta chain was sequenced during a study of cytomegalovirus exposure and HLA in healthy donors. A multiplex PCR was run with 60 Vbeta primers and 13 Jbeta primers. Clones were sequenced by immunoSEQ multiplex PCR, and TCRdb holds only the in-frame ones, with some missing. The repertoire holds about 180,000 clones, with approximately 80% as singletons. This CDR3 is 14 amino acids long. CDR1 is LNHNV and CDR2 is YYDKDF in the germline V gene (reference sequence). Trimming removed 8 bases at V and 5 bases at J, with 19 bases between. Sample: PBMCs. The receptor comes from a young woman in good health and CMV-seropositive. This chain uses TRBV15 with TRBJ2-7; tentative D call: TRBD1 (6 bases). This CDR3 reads CATSTGTPHHEQYF. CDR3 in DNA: TGTGCCACCTCTACCGGGACACCTCACCACGAGCAGTACTTC.